One and the same sample provided the 32 T cell receptor beta chains below, sequenced in a study of cytomegalovirus exposure and HLA in healthy donors. A multiplex PCR was run with 60 Vbeta primers and 13 Jbeta primers. Libraries were prepared by immunoSEQ multiplex PCR; TCRdb keeps only in-frame clonotypes and omits some of them. Of some 130,000 clones listed, roughly 73% are singletons. Sequencing input: PBMCs. These receptors were taken from a woman between 40 and 55 years old in good health and CMV-seronegative.

The rearrangement uses TRBV7-9 and TRBJ2-5; 8 bases fit TRBD2. Germline V lookup: CDR1 SEHNR, CDR2 FQNEAQ (reference sequence). V shed 2 bases and J 9 bases; nucleotides not matched to a gene: 5. The CDR3 spans 13 residues. The CDR3 coding sequence is TGTGCCAGCAGCTTACGGGGGGGTCCGGCCCAGTACTTC. It codes for CASSLRGGPAQYF.

CDR3 nucleotide sequence: TGCGCCAGCAGCCAAGATAGGTTCCGGGGGGCCGGTACTGAAGCTTTCTTT. Translation gives CASSQDRFRGAGTEAFF. The chain uses TRBV4-1 and TRBJ1-1; TRBD1 might be the D (6 bases). Trimming shortened V by 0 bases and J by 5 bases, and 19 bases separated the two germline ends. From germline, CDR1 is MGHRA and CDR2 YSYEKL. This CDR3 region has 17 residues.

J is TRBJ1-2 and V is TRBV5-1; maybe TRBD1 (6 bases). The CDR3 totals 17 residues. V was shortened by 0 bases and J by 2 bases, with 17 bases between the two germline ends. From germline, CDR1 is SGHRS and CDR2 YFSETQ. This CDR3 reads CASSLENLPGENYGYTF. The CDR3 region has the DNA TGCGCCAGCAGCTTGGAAAATTTGCCAGGGGAGAACTATGGCTACACCTTC.

The chain joins TRBV4-1 to TRBJ1-6; no definite D call. This CDR3 is 13 amino acids long. Trimming shortened V by 0 bases and J by 8 bases, and 5 bases separated the two germline ends. Germline loops: CDR1 MGHRA, CDR2 YSYEKL. The chain's CDR3 is CASSQDLYSPLHF. CDR3 coding DNA: TGCGCCAGCAGCCAAGATCTATATTCACCCCTCCACTTT.

This clone came up a few times. V gene TRBV7-8 combines with J gene TRBJ2-5; D perhaps matches TRBD2 (6 bases). TRBJ2-7 matches the DNA end more closely, so the J call is doubtful. The V gene's germline CDR1 is SGHVS and CDR2 FQNEAQ. The CDR3 is made up of 13 amino acids. Here the CDR3 DNA reads TGTGCCAGCAGCCCGGGACTCGACTACGAGCAGTACTTC. Translated: CASSPGLDYEQYF.

This clone occurred a few times. The chain recombines TRBV5-1 with TRBJ2-1; 9 nucleotides match TRBD2. The CDR3 consists of 15 residues. V was clipped by 2 bases and J by 4 bases; unmatched bases: 4. The germline V gene has CDR1 SGHRS and CDR2 YFSETQ. The CDR3 sequence: CASSLPAGGYNEQFF. CDR3 sequence (DNA): TGCGCCAGCAGCTTACCAGCGGGGGGTTACAATGAGCAGTTCTTC.

The chain is built from TRBV6-6 and TRBJ1-2; 7 positions match TRBD1. The CDR3 length is 13 residues. From germline, CDR1 is MNHNY and CDR2 SVGAGI (reference sequence). V trimming: 5 bases; J trimming: 3 bases; junction bases outside the gene matches: 3. The CDR3 nucleotides read TGTGCCAGCAGTCCCGACAGGGACTATGGCTACACCTTC. Translated, it gives CASSPDRDYGYTF.

CDR3 region: CASSVPTAFYGYTF. The CDR3 DNA reads as TGTGCCAGCAGCGTCCCTACAGCCTTCTATGGCTACACCTTC. The chain is built from TRBV11-2 and TRBJ1-2; D is unclear. The CDR3 extends over 14 amino acids. V gave up 5 bases and J gave up 4 bases, with 14 bases separating them. Germline-derived CDR1 and CDR2 are SGHAT and FQNNGV.

The chain employs TRBV19 and TRBJ2-4; maybe TRBD1 (6 bases). The CDR3 totals 13 residues. The V end lost 3 bases, the J end lost 8 bases, and 11 bases lay between the germline ends. CDR1 and CDR2 from the germline V gene are LNHDA and SQIVND (reference sequence). DNA of the CDR3: TGTGCCAGTAGTATCACAGGGTCAGACATTCAGTACTTC. It encodes CASSITGSDIQYF. Looking up the rest from reference TRBV19 and TRBJ2-4 gives the full variable domain: DGGITQSPKYLFRKEGQNVTLSCEQNLNHDAMYWYRQDPGQGLRLIYYSQIVNDFQKGDIAEGYSVSREKKESFPLTVTSAQKNPTAFYLCASSITGSDIQYFGAGTRLSVL.

The chain joins TRBV4-1 to TRBJ1-4; 7 bases are shared with TRBD1. This CDR3 contains 15 residues. The trim removed 4 bases at V and 7 bases at J, leaving 9 bases unmatched. The germline V gene has CDR1 MGHRA and CDR2 YSYEKL. CDR3 in amino acids: CASSLIWDRGEKLFF. CDR3 nucleotides: TGCGCCAGCAGCCTGATTTGGGACAGAGGTGAAAAACTGTTTTTT.

This clone was found a few times. This chain joins TRBV6-6 and TRBJ1-4, with D possibly being TRBD1 (5 bases). In germline, CDR1 is MNHNY, CDR2 SVGAGI (reference sequence). The CDR3 sequence is 13 residues long. V gave up 6 bases and J gave up 2 bases, with 7 bases separating them. The CDR3 sequence: CASSPGTNEKLFF. In DNA, the CDR3 is TGTGCCAGCAGCCCAGGGACTAATGAAAAACTGTTTTTT.

This rearrangement joins TRBV28 to TRBJ1-1; D remains unclear. CDR3 size: 11 residues. The germline gives CDR1 MDHEN, CDR2 SYDVKM. The germline V and J ends were trimmed by 6 bases and 3 bases, with 5 bases remaining between them. CDR3 DNA: TGTGCCAGCAGAGCGGACACTGAAGCTTTCTTT. Residues: CASRADTEAFF.

The chain uses TRBV18 and TRBJ1-1; 7 bases are a match to TRBD1. Germline values: CDR1 KGHSH, CDR2 LQKENI. The CDR3 has 14 residues. With 6 bases clipped from V and 3 bases from J, the junction kept 7 bases outside the gene matches. In DNA, the CDR3 is TGTGCCAGCTCCCCAGGGGGGGGGTACACTGAAGCTTTCTTT. Protein sequence: CASSPGGGYTEAFF.

This clone has a handful of counts. At one end the junction does not follow the germline gene, possibly because of a read error. This chain uses TRBV7-7 with TRBJ1-4; the D gene is possibly TRBD1 (6 bases). There are 13 residues in the CDR3. The germline V gene has CDR1 SSHAT and CDR2 FNYEAQ (reference sequence). The CDR3 bases are TGTGCTAGCAGCCGGACAGCTGACGAAAAACTGTTTTTT. Translating it yields CASSRTADEKLFF.

This sequence joins TRBV28 and TRBJ1-5; D perhaps matches TRBD1 (5 bases). Germline V CDR1 and CDR2: MDHEN, SYDVKM. V was trimmed by 5 bases and J by 11 bases, leaving 13 bases between them. This CDR3 has 12 residues. CDR3 loop: CASSPSGGAQHF. In nucleotides, the CDR3 is TGTGCCAGCAGTCCCTCCGGGGGGGCCCAGCATTTT.

V gene TRBV13 combines with J gene TRBJ1-5; no reliable D call. The CDR3 length is 14 residues. Trimming took 3 bases from V and 3 from J, leaving 9 bases between them. Per germline, CDR1 PRHDT and CDR2 FYEKMQ (reference sequence). Here the CDR3 DNA reads TGTGCCAGCAGCTTTGCCGGGTTCAATCAGCCCCAGCATTTT. Residues: CASSFAGFNQPQHF.

V usage is TRBV5-6 and J usage is TRBJ2-1, with 9 bases matching TRBD1. The CDR3 is 16 amino acids. V trimming: 0 bases; J trimming: 3 bases; junction bases outside the gene matches: 4. Germline V gene sequence: CDR1 SGHDT, CDR2 YYEEEE. The chain's CDR3 is CASSLGGQGNYNEQFF. As DNA, the CDR3 is TGTGCCAGCAGCTTGGGGGGACAGGGTAACTACAATGAGCAGTTCTTC.

The chain uses TRBV4-1 and TRBJ2-3, with TRBD2 matching over 10 bases. With V trimmed by 2 bases and J by 2 bases, 10 bases remained unmatched. There are 18 residues in the CDR3. Germline V CDR1 and CDR2: MGHRA, YSYEKL. The CDR3 nucleotides are TGCGCCAGCAGCCAACCGGGGGTAGCGGGGGGTTTCACAGATACGCAGTATTTT. It yields the protein CASSQPGVAGGFTDTQYF.

The chain recombines TRBV19 with TRBJ1-5; 8 nucleotides line up with TRBD1. Germline-derived CDR1 and CDR2 are LNHDA and SQIVND (reference sequence). J gave up 7 bases and V 5 bases, and 13 bases lay outside the gene matches. The CDR3 runs 16 residues. The CDR3 reads CASSSSLSGTGQPQHF. The CDR3 DNA is TGTGCCAGTAGTTCGTCCCTCTCGGGGACAGGCCAGCCCCAGCATTTT.

The rearrangement links TRBV7-9 to TRBJ1-2, with D perhaps TRBD1 (5 bases). Germline-derived CDR1 and CDR2 are SEHNR and FQNEAQ (reference sequence). CDR3 length equals 13 residues. V shed 5 bases and J shed 8 bases, with 15 bases lying between them. In nucleotides, the CDR3 is TGTGCCAGCAGCCGGGACTTCCCCCCGGGCTACACCTTC. It specifies CASSRDFPPGYTF.

The chain uses TRBV4-1 and TRBJ2-5, with 7 bases aligning to TRBD1. V dropped 1 base and J dropped 0; count of bases not matched to a gene: 5. Germline CDR1 MGHRA, CDR2 YSYEKL. CDR3 length: 16 residues. The CDR3 sequence is CASSQGGGGNQETQYF. For the CDR3, the DNA is TGCGCCAGCAGCCAAGGAGGGGGCGGCAACCAAGAGACCCAGTACTTC.

This clone was counted only a few times. This chain connects TRBV6-5 to TRBJ1-2; 7 nucleotides align to TRBD1. CDR3 length: 13 residues. V gave up 11 bases and J gave up 5 bases; unmatched junction bases: 11. CDR1 is MNHEY, CDR2 SVGAGI, per germline. The CDR3 DNA sequence: TGTGCCGCCATGACGATGACAGGGTATGGCTACACCTTC. Encoded protein: CAAMTMTGYGYTF.

As regards this clone: The junction and the germline gene differ at one end; a read error may be behind it. The chain has TRBV5-6 and TRBJ2-6; TRBD2 matches 8 bases. CDR1 SGHDT and CDR2 YYEEEE come from the germline V gene. CDR3 length: 15 residues. CDR3 amino acids: CASSSGSGGASVLTF. The CDR3 nucleotides read TGTGCCAGCAGCTCGGGGTCGGGGGGGGCCAGCGTCCTGACTTTC.

The chain recombines TRBV18 with TRBJ1-6, with a weak D call TRBD1 (5 bases). V was trimmed by 5 bases and J by 7 bases, leaving 12 bases between them. Germline V gene sequence: CDR1 KGHSH, CDR2 LQKENI. This CDR3 spans 14 amino acids. This CDR3 is CASSRRDANSPLHF. CDR3 nucleotide sequence: TGTGCCAGCTCAAGGCGGGACGCCAATTCACCCCTCCACTTT.

This chain connects TRBV4-2 to TRBJ2-1; D perhaps matches TRBD2 (5 bases). Trimming left V 1 base short and J 5 bases short, with 12 bases between. CDR3 length: 15 amino acids. Germline CDR1 reads LGHNA; CDR2 reads YNFKEQ. CDR3 sequence (DNA): TGTGCCAGCAGCCAAGCGGCTAGGCGGGACAATGAGCAGTTCTTC. Its protein product is CASSQAARRDNEQFF.

The CDR3 loop is CASSTGLNTEAFF. In DNA form, the CDR3 reads TGTGCCAGTAGTACAGGGCTCAACACTGAAGCTTTCTTT. J is TRBJ1-1 and V is TRBV19; tentative D call: TRBD1 (5 bases). The V gene's germline CDR1 is LNHDA and CDR2 SQIVND (reference sequence). Trimming stripped 4 bases from V and 2 bases from J, with 8 bases between. The CDR3 runs 13 residues.

This chain connects TRBV4-2 to TRBJ1-5; 10 positions match TRBD1. Germline V gives CDR1 LGHNA, CDR2 YNFKEQ. The junction had 10 bases not matched to a gene; V was cut back by 0 bases and J by 5 bases. This CDR3 is built from 18 residues. The CDR3 here is CASSQDSLGDRGYQPQHF. For the CDR3, the DNA is TGTGCCAGCAGCCAAGATTCCTTGGGGGACAGGGGATATCAGCCCCAGCATTTT.

This chain uses TRBV27 with TRBJ2-5; 16 bases agree with TRBD2. V lost 6 bases and J lost 5; bases outside the gene matches: 9. This CDR3 is built from 17 residues. Germline lookup yields CDR1 MNHEY and CDR2 SMNVEV (reference sequence). The CDR3 sequence: CASSAGTSGGVWETQYF. DNA of the CDR3: TGTGCCAGCAGCGCCGGGACTAGCGGGGGGGTGTGGGAGACCCAGTACTTC.

The chain uses TRBV28 and TRBJ2-5; D perhaps matches TRBD2 (7 bases). Germline assignment: CDR1 MDHEN and CDR2 SYDVKM. The length of the CDR3 is 15 residues. The V gene lost 2 bases and the J gene lost 2 bases, with 12 bases spanning the gap. CDR3 residues: CASSLAGARQETQYF. CDR3 in DNA: TGTGCCAGCAGTTTAGCGGGGGCACGTCAAGAGACCCAGTACTTC.

The V and J genes are TRBV7-2 and TRBJ2-5, with TRBD1 as a possible D gene (6 bases). From germline, CDR1 is SGHTA and CDR2 FQGNSA. The CDR3 is 13 amino acids. V gave up 6 bases and J gave up 7 bases, with 15 bases separating them. The CDR3 DNA is TGTGCCAGCAGTCGGGACACCTCAACGACCCAGTACTTC. Encoded protein: CASSRDTSTTQYF.

The V call is TRBV29-1, the J call TRBJ2-5; 9 nucleotides agree with TRBD1. The CDR3 spans 13 residues. Germline CDR1 SQVTM, CDR2 ANQGSEA. V shed 5 bases, J shed 7 bases, and the junction held 8 bases outside the gene matches. CDR3 amino acids: CSVHRGRHGTQYF. The DNA of the CDR3 is TGCAGCGTTCACAGGGGGCGGCACGGGACCCAGTACTTC.

The chain carries TRBV6-5 and TRBJ1-1; 9 bases agree with TRBD1. Germline loops: CDR1 MNHEY, CDR2 SVGAGI. The CDR3 consists of 16 residues. V trimming: 2 bases; J trimming: 5 bases; junction bases outside the gene matches: 9. CDR3 sequence (DNA): TGTGCCAGCAGTTACCCCACAGGGGGCTTGGGAACTGAAGCTTTCTTT. It yields the protein CASSYPTGGLGTEAFF.